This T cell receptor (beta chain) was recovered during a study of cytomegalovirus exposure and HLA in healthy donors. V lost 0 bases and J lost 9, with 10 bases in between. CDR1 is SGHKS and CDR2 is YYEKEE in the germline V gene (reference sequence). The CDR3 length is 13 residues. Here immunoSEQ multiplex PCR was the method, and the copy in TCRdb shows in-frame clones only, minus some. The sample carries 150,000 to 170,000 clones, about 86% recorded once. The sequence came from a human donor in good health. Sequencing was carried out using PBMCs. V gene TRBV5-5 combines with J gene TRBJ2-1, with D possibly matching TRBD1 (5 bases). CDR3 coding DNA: TGTGCCAGCAGCTTGGACTTCCAGGGTGAGCAGTTCTTC. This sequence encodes CASSLDFQGEQFF.